The entry below gives a single TCR beta chain sequence along with its context. What it recognizes is unknown. Trimming shortened V by 6 bases and J by 5 bases, and 22 bases separated the two germline ends. The CDR3 contains 16 residues. Germline V gene lookup returns CDR1 SNHLY and CDR2 FYNNEI. The sample comes from a study of cytomegalovirus exposure and HLA in healthy donors. A multiplex PCR was run with 60 Vbeta primers and 13 Jbeta primers. The data were produced by immunoSEQ multiplex PCR, yet TCRdb's version contains in-frame clones alone and is incomplete. The sample includes around 130,000 clones, around 59% of them seen just once. Study results and limitations: A classifier reportedly called cytomegalovirus status with high sensitivity and specificity. Common viral pathogens seemed, in a later analysis, to connect with several of the most significant clusters. In a later analysis, around 18,000 TCR beta sequences were associated with HLA alleles at 0.05 false discovery rate.

This receptor was identified in a male donor in good health and CMV-seronegative. V usage is TRBV2 and J usage is TRBJ2-5; D is possibly TRBD2 (6 bases). The specimen sequenced was PBMCs. The CDR3 DNA sequence: TGTGCCAGCAGCCGCCTAGGTCGCGGGGTCGGGGAGACCCAGTACTTC. Translated: CASSRLGRGVGETQYF.